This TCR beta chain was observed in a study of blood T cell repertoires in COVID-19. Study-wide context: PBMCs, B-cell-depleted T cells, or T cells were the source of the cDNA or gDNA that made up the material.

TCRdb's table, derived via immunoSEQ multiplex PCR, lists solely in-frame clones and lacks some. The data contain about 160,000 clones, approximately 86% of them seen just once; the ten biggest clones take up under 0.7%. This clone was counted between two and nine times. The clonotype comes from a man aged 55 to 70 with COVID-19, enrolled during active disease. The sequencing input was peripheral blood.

The DNA of the CDR3 is TGTGCCAGCAAGAGACAGGGAAGCAATCAGCCCCAGCATTTT. The encoded protein is CASKRQGSNQPQHF. The J gene is TRBJ1-5, the V gene TRBV6-5; 7 bases are shared with TRBD1. The V and J ends lost 7 bases and 1 base, in that order; junction bases with no gene match: 4. Germline CDR1 MNHEY, CDR2 SVGAGI. CDR3 size: 14 residues.